A selection of T cell receptor beta chains follows, all from one sample in a study of cytomegalovirus exposure and HLA in healthy donors. Generated by immunoSEQ multiplex PCR, the TCRdb table keeps only in-frame clones and is missing some. The table shows roughly 120,000 clones, with 77% occurring only once. The source material was PBMCs. The origin of the receptors is a woman aged 40 to 55 in good health and CMV-seropositive. CDR3s include the opening cysteine and the closing phenylalanine or tryptophan. Fields, in order: clone size, V gene, J gene, D gene, CDR3 DNA, CDR3 protein. D genes are given only for firm matches. Clone size is not always given. Where it is, it says once, few, many or a class for expanded clones.

>-|TRBV19|TRBJ2-2|TRBD1
TGTGCCAGTAGTATCCTCCCCGGGACAGGAAGGACCGGGGAGCTGTTTTTT
CASSILPGTGRTGELFF
>-|TRBV9|TRBJ1-1|TRBD1
TGTGCCAGCAGAGAGAACGACAGGGACGCTGAAGCTTTCTTT
CASRENDRDAEAFF
>few|TRBV29-1|TRBJ2-3|-
TGCAGCGTTGAAAGGGGATTGGGCAGGGCGGGATCAGATACGCAGTATTTT
CSVERGLGRAGSDTQYF
>few|TRBV7-2|TRBJ2-5|-
TGTGCCAGCAGCTTAGAAGTGACTAGAAGTGAAGAGACCCAGTACTTC
CASSLEVTRSEETQYF
>-|TRBV19|TRBJ2-1|-
TGTGCCAGTAGTATCAGGGGTGAGCAGTTCTTC
CASSIRGEQFF
>-|TRBV7-6|TRBJ2-7|-
TGTGCCAGCAGCGGGAGCTCCTACGAGCAGTACTTC
CASSGSSYEQYF
>-|TRBV21-1|TRBJ1-1|-
TGTGCCAGCGTTAAAAGGAGCACTGAAGCTTTCTTT
CASVKRSTEAFF
>-|TRBV5-1|TRBJ1-1|-
TGCGCCAGCAGCTTGGTGGGACTGAGTGAAGCTTTCTTT
CASSLVGLSEAFF
>-|TRBV4-1|TRBJ2-1|-
TGCGCCAGCAGCCAAGACGGCAGGGCCGCCAATGAGCAGTTCTTC
CASSQDGRAANEQFF
>-|TRBV4-1|TRBJ1-2|TRBD1
TGCGCCAGCAGCCAAGGTTCTTCGGGACAGGGGGATGGCTACACCTTC
CASSQGSSGQGDGYTF
>-|TRBV18|TRBJ2-3|-
TGTGCCAGCCACGCAGGGGATGAAGATACGCAGTATTTT
CASHAGDEDTQYF
>few|TRBV7-6|TRBJ2-2|TRBD1
TGTGCCAGCAGCTTCTCCGGCCAGGGGGCGGACACCGGGGAGCTGTTTTTT
CASSFSGQGADTGELFF
>-|TRBV5-1|TRBJ2-2|TRBD1
TGCGCCAGCAGCTTGTCGACAGGGGGCCGGGACGGGGAGCTGTTTTTT
CASSLSTGGRDGELFF
>once|TRBV15|TRBJ2-1|-
TGTGCCACCAGCAGTGCCGCCGAGACTAGCAATGAGCAGTTCTTC
CATSSAAETSNEQFF
>-|TRBV4-2|TRBJ2-1|TRBD1
TGTGCCAGCAGCCAAGATCAAGGGGGCGGCTACAATGAGCAGTTCTTC
CASSQDQGGGYNEQFF
>-|TRBV7-3|TRBJ2-3|-
TGTGCCAGCACGGCGGGGGCAGGCACAGATACGCAGTATTTT
CASTAGAGTDTQYF
>-|TRBV21-1|TRBJ2-7|-
TGTGCCAGCAGCAAAATTTTACAGGTTTTGGACGAGCAGTACTTC
CASSKILQVLDEQYF
>-|TRBV6-5|TRBJ1-4|TRBD1
TGTGCCAGCAGCCCTGGGGACAGGGGCGAAAAACTGTTTTTT
CASSPGDRGEKLFF
>-|TRBV4-1|TRBJ2-1|-
TGCGCCAGCAGCCAAATCCCGGGACTCACGGGCAATGAGCAGTTCTTC
CASSQIPGLTGNEQFF
>-|TRBV30|TRBJ2-4|TRBD1
TGTGCCTGGAGTAGACAGGGGGGAGCCATTCAGTACTTC
CAWSRQGGAIQYF
>-|TRBV2|TRBJ1-1|-
TGTGCCAGCAGTACTGACATGAACACTGAAGCTTTCTTT
CASSTDMNTEAFF
>-|TRBV27|TRBJ2-4|TRBD1
TGTGCCAGCAGTTTCAAACCGGGACAGGGACTAAACATTCAGTACTTC
CASSFKPGQGLNIQYF
>-|TRBV28|TRBJ1-4|TRBD1
TGTGCCAGCAGTTACATCAGGGGGCAGGGGGCTAATGAAAAACTGTTTTTT
CASSYIRGQGANEKLFF
>-|TRBV2|TRBJ1-1|TRBD1
TGTGCCAGCAGAGGGGGACAGGGGAACACTGAAGCTTTCTTT
CASRGGQGNTEAFF
>-|TRBV7-9|TRBJ1-1|-
TGTGCCAGCAGCCCGCCTCGGAGAAACACTGAAGCTTTCTTT
CASSPPRRNTEAFF
>-|TRBV9|TRBJ2-2|-
TGTGCCAGCAGCGTCGAGATCAGGGGTTCTTGGAACACCGGGGAGCTGTTTTTT
CASSVEIRGSWNTGELFF
>-|TRBV4-1|TRBJ1-1|TRBD1
TGCGCCAGCAGCCAATCCCAAGGACAGGTCGAAGCTTTCTTT
CASSQSQGQVEAFF
>few|TRBV7-3|TRBJ2-7|TRBD2
TGTGCCAGCAGGTATAGCGGGACGGACTCCAACGAGCAGTACTTC
CASRYSGTDSNEQYF
>-|TRBV5-4|TRBJ2-7|-
TGTGCCAGCAGCTTGGACGCGGGCAGGGGTGCCGAGCAGTACTTC
CASSLDAGRGAEQYF
>few|TRBV7-9|TRBJ1-1|-
TGTTCCAGCAGCCGTATGAACACTGAAGCTTTCTTT
CSSSRMNTEAFF
>few|TRBV6-4|TRBJ1-2|TRBD1
TGTGCCAGCAGTGAAAGCCCGGGACAGTTCTATGGCTACACCTTC
CASSESPGQFYGYTF
>-|TRBV7-9|TRBJ2-2|-
TGTGCCAGCAGCTTCGGGAGGAACACCGGGGAGCTGTTTTTT
CASSFGRNTGELFF
>-|TRBV28|TRBJ2-1|TRBD2
TGTGCCAGCAGTTTATGGAGACTAGCGGGAGGGCCATCCATGGGGGGTGAGCAGTTCTTC
CASSLWRLAGGPSMGGEQFF
>-|TRBV29-1|TRBJ2-3|TRBD1
TGCAGCGTTGAAGGGTCTGGGACAGAAGCCCCAGATACGCAGTATTTT
CSVEGSGTEAPDTQYF
>-|TRBV5-4|TRBJ2-1|TRBD2
TGTGCCAGCAGCCACCCGGGACTAGTTAGTGGTGAGCAGTTCTTC
CASSHPGLVSGEQFF
>-|TRBV30|TRBJ1-6|-
TGTGCCTGGACCATAGACAGTAATAATTCACCCCTCCACTTT
CAWTIDSNNSPLHF
>-|TRBV5-1|TRBJ2-1|TRBD1
TGCGCCAGCAGCTTGTACGCGGGACAGGGGAACAATGAGCAGTTCTTC
CASSLYAGQGNNEQFF
>-|TRBV6-5|TRBJ1-2|TRBD1
TGTGCCAGCAAGCAGACAGGGAATAGTGGCTACACCTTC
CASKQTGNSGYTF